The source of this T cell receptor beta chain is a study of blood T cells in healthy people across ages. General study points: Roughly linear age-related decline in beta diversity appeared, significant by age around 40. A conclusive naive versus antigen-experienced comparison was prevented by the unsorted PBMCs.

A note on this clonotype: Its antigen remains unknown.

Each of the donors had around 9 milliliters of peripheral blood drawn into EDTA-treated Vacutainer tubes. PCR was performed a second time for about 7 to 11 cycles using a sample-barcoded 5' primer and a J-beta primer mix. One entry per CDR3 protein results from TCRdb running MiXCR on the 5' RACE reads. The sample holds 1.5 million to 2 million distinct CDR3 sequences, 49% seen once. The CDR3 length is 14 residues. V lost 1 base and J 2 bases, leaving 8 bases between the germline ends. CDR1 is LGHNA and CDR2 is YNFKEQ in the germline V gene. The TCR originated in a middle-aged woman in good health. The sequenced sample consisted of blood. The J gene is TRBJ2-5, the V gene TRBV4-2, with D unclear. In nucleotides, the CDR3 is TGTGCCAGCAGCCAAGCAACGTCTCAAGAGACCCAGTACTTC. This gives the protein CASSQATSQETQYF.